A single sample is the source of the 3 T cell receptor beta chains below, sequenced in a study of blood T cell repertoires in COVID-19. Sequenced by immunoSEQ multiplex PCR; TCRdb stores in-frame clones only, minus some. The table lists roughly 270,000 clones, roughly 88% of them singletons, with almost 9.5% in the top ten. Sequenced sample: peripheral blood. Every receptor here comes from a man younger than 35 with active or convalescent COVID-19.

The rearrangement uses TRBV10-3 and TRBJ2-5; 9 positions agree with TRBD2. Unmatched junction bases numbered 7, after V lost 3 bases and J lost 5 bases. This CDR3 is built from 15 residues. CDR1 ENHRY and CDR2 SYGVKD come from the germline V gene. In DNA, the CDR3 is TGTGCCATCAGTGAAGGCGGGGGGGCCCTGGAGACCCAGTACTTC. Protein sequence: CAISEGGGALETQYF.

The J gene is TRBJ2-6, the V gene TRBV15; D ambiguous. V lost 0 bases to trimming and J lost 0 bases, with 3 bases between them. The CDR3 totals 15 residues. Germline V gives CDR1 LNHNV, CDR2 YYDKDF (reference sequence). CDR3 nucleotides: TGTGCCACCAGCAGAGACAACTCTGGGGCCAACGTCCTGACTTTC. Translated: CATSRDNSGANVLTF.

J is TRBJ1-2 and V is TRBV13; weak D call: TRBD1 (6 bases). Per the germline V gene, CDR1 is PRHDT and CDR2 is FYEKMQ (reference sequence). The CDR3 runs 14 residues. With 1 base removed from V and 8 bases from J, the gap between germline ends came to 14 bases. The CDR3 DNA sequence: TGTGCCAGCAGCTTAGTACGGGGGGGGCGAGGCTACACCTTC. Protein product: CASSLVRGGRGYTF.